This T cell receptor (beta chain) was retrieved from a study of T cell responses to AZD1222 COVID-19 vaccine. Study results and caveats: Dominant at 160-218 and 743-854, vaccine-associated CD4 TCRs also spanned spike.

Measured with immunoSEQ multiplex PCR; TCRdb has only the in-frame clones, and not every one. The data hold approximately 94,000 clones, with about nine tenths observed a single time. With respect to this clone: Its antigen remains unknown.

The sequencing used peripheral blood, collected on day 0 of AZD1222 vaccination. The clonotype comes from an adult in good health.

Written as DNA, the CDR3 is TGTGCCAGTAGTATCGAGACAGGGGGCGGGGTGGGGAATGAGCAGTTCTTC. Translated, it gives CASSIETGGGVGNEQFF. The chain employs TRBV19 and TRBJ2-1; 10 bases match TRBD1. Germline V gene sequence: CDR1 LNHDA, CDR2 SQIVND (reference sequence). The CDR3 has 17 amino acids. J was trimmed by 7 bases and V by 3 bases; bases with no gene match: 12.